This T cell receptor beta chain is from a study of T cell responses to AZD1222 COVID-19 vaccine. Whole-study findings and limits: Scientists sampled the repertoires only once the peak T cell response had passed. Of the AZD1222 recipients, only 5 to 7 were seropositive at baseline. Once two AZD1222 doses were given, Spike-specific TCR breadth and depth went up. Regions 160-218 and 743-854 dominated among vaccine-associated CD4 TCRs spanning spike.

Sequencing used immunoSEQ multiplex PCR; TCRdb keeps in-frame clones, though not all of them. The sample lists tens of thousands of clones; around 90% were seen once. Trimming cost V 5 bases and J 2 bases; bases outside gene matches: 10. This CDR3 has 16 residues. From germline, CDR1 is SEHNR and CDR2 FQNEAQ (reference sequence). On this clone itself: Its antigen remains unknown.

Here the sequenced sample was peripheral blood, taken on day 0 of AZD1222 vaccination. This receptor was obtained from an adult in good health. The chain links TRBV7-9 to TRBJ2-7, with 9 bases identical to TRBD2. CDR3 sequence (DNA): TGTGCCAGCAGCCCAGGAGCTAGCGGGGCACCCTACGAGCAGTACTTC. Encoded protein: CASSPGASGAPYEQYF.